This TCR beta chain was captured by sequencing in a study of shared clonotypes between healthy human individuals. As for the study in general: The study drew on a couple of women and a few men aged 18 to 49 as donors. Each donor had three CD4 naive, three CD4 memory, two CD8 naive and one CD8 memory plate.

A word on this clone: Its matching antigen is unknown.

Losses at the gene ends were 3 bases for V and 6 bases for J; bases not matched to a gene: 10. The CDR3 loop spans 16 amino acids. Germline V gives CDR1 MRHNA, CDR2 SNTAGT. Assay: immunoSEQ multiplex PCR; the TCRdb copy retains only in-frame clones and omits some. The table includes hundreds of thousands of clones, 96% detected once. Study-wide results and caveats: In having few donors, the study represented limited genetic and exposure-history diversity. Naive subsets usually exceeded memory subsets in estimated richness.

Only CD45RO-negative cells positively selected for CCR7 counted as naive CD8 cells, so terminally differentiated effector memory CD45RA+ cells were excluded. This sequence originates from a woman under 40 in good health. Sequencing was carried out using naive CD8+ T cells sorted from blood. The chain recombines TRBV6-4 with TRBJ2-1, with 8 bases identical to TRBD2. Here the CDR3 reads CASSEREAGAVNEQFF. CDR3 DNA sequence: TGTGCCAGCAGTGAACGGGAAGCGGGAGCCGTCAATGAGCAGTTCTTC.